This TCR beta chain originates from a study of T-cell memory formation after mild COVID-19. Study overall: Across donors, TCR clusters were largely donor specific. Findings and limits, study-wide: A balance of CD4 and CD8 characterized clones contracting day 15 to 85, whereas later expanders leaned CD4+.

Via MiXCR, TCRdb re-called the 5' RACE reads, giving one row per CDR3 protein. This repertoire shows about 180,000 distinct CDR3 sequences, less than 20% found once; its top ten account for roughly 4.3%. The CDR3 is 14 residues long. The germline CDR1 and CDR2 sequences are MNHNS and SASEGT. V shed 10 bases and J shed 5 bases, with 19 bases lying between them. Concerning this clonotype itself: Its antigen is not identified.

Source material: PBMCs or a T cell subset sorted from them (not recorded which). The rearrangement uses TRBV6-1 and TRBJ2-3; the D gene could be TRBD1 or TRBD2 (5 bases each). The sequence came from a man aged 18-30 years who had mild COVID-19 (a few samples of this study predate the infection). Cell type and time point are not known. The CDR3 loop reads CATTQRDLGDTQYF. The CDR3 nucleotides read TGTGCCACTACCCAGAGGGACCTAGGAGATACGCAGTATTTT.